This TCR beta chain was sequenced in a study of blood T cells in healthy people across ages. The second PCR ran roughly 6 to 11 cycles with a sample-barcoded 5' primer and J-beta primers. Each cDNA molecule, via a template-switch adaptor with 12 random nucleotides, was tagged. TCRdb passed the 5' RACE reads through MiXCR, listing each CDR3 protein once. The sample yields about 640,000 distinct CDR3 sequences, approximately 59% seen once. V trimming: 0 bases; J trimming: 4 bases; junction bases outside the gene matches: 4. The length of the CDR3 is 16 residues. Germline values: CDR1 LGHNA, CDR2 YNFKEQ. This clonotype was observed a few times.

This receptor was taken from a man in his 60s in good health. V and J are TRBV4-2 and TRBJ2-5, with 11 bases fitting TRBD2. The sequencing sample was made of blood. The chain's CDR3 is CASSQEASGGRETQYF. CDR3 DNA: TGTGCCAGCAGCCAAGAGGCTAGCGGGGGGAGAGAGACCCAGTACTTC.